The 18 T cell receptor beta chains given below trace back to one sample, sequenced in a study of control samples from healthy donors and cancer patients. Assay: immunoSEQ multiplex PCR; the TCRdb copy retains only in-frame clones and omits some. Of some 51,000 clones detected, approximately 91% appear once; the ten largest clones hold approximately 4%. The sample comprised blood. These receptors were collected from a man aged 50 to 60 in good health.

The CDR3 protein is CASSIGLSGYEAFF. CDR3 bases: TGTGCCAGTAGTATAGGGCTCTCCGGGTATGAAGCTTTCTTT. V usage is TRBV19 and J usage is TRBJ1-1, with D hard to call. Trimming stripped 1 base from V and 7 bases from J, with 13 bases between. CDR1 LNHDA and CDR2 SQIVND come from the germline V gene (reference sequence). CDR3 length equals 14 residues.

This chain joins TRBV10-3 and TRBJ2-1, with TRBD1 matching over 10 bases. The V segment lost 4 bases and the J segment 7 bases; nucleotides outside the gene matches: 10. Germline assignment: CDR1 ENHRY and CDR2 SYGVKD. There are 16 residues in the CDR3. Here the CDR3 reads CAISGLIRQGANEQFF. The CDR3 DNA follows: TGTGCCATCAGTGGCCTAATCCGACAGGGGGCGAATGAGCAGTTCTTC.

This clone was detected only a few times. The sample carries other DNA sequences with the same CDR3. V gene TRBV12-3 or TRBV12-4 combines with J gene TRBJ1-3, with D hard to call. Deletions cut 3 bases from V and 3 bases from J, with 3 bases between. This CDR3 region has 12 residues. As DNA, the CDR3 is TGTGCCAGCAGTTTGGGTGGAAACACCATATATTTT. Protein product: CASSLGGNTIYF.

This chain connects TRBV12-3 or TRBV12-4 to TRBJ2-7; D gene ambiguous. With 4 bases removed from V and 3 bases from J, the gap between germline ends came to 4 bases. CDR3 length equals 11 residues. CDR3 in amino acids: CASSWDYEQYF. The CDR3 DNA follows: TGTGCCAGCAGTTGGGACTACGAGCAGTACTTC.

This chain uses TRBV28 with TRBJ1-1; D remains unclear. The CDR3 consists of 14 residues. The germline V gene encodes CDR1 MDHEN and CDR2 SYDVKM. Trimming pared 2 bases from V and 2 bases from J, leaving 9 bases between. In DNA form, the CDR3 reads TGTGCCAGCAGTTTAATATCCCTCAACACTGAAGCTTTCTTT. Protein: CASSLISLNTEAFF.

As regards this clone: Distinct nucleotide sequences in the sample also encode this CDR3. This chain's CDR3 is CASSLGQAGEKLFF. Here the CDR3 DNA reads TGCGCCAGCAGCTTGGGACAGGCGGGCGAAAAACTGTTTTTT. V gene TRBV5-1 combines with J gene TRBJ1-4; D might be TRBD1 (6 bases). In germline, CDR1 is SGHRS, CDR2 YFSETQ. The CDR3 contains 14 residues. With 0 bases removed from V and 8 bases from J, the gap between germline ends came to 11 bases.

The sample holds a few counts of this clone. The V and J genes are TRBV18 and TRBJ2-7; 13 positions match TRBD2. The ends lost 6 bases at V and 3 bases at J; junction bases unmatched: 5. The CDR3 consists of 15 residues. Germline V lookup: CDR1 KGHSH, CDR2 LQKENI. As DNA, the CDR3 is TGTGCCAGCTCCCGCGGGACTAGCGGGAACTACGAGCAGTACTTC. Its translation: CASSRGTSGNYEQYF.

This chain connects TRBV2 to TRBJ1-1, with 7 bases identical to TRBD1. CDR1 is SNHLY and CDR2 is FYNNEI in the germline V gene. The CDR3 spans 15 residues. V trimming: 5 bases; J trimming: 6 bases; junction bases outside the gene matches: 12. In DNA, the CDR3 is TGTGCCAGCAGTTCGCTCTCCGACAGGGTCTCTGAAGCTTTCTTT. Translating it yields CASSSLSDRVSEAFF.

This chain joins TRBV5-1 and TRBJ2-2; perhaps TRBD2 as D (5 bases). The CDR3 is made up of 19 amino acids. The V gene's germline CDR1 is SGHRS and CDR2 YFSETQ. Trimming removed 4 bases at V and 4 bases at J, with 26 bases between. The CDR3 region is CASSTRRDGSFWGTGELFF. The CDR3 DNA reads TGCGCCAGCAGCACTAGACGGGATGGAAGTTTTTGGGGCACCGGGGAGCTGTTTTTT.

V and J are TRBV5-1 and TRBJ2-2; 15 nucleotides line up with TRBD2. Looked up from germline, CDR1 is SGHRS and CDR2 is YFSETQ. With 4 bases clipped from V and 4 bases from J, the junction kept 8 bases outside the gene matches. This CDR3 comprises 18 residues. The DNA for the CDR3 is TGCGCCAGCAGCCCGGGACTAGCGGGAGGAGTAATCACCGGGGAGCTGTTTTTT. Protein product: CASSPGLAGGVITGELFF.

This chain connects TRBV2 to TRBJ1-6; D not certain. The CDR3 covers 15 residues. V shed 1 base and J shed 7 bases, with 11 bases lying between them. Germline V CDR1 and CDR2: SNHLY, FYNNEI. The CDR3 loop is CASSEDPSANSPLHF. The CDR3 DNA reads TGTGCCAGCAGTGAAGATCCTTCTGCGAATTCACCCCTCCACTTT.

CDR3: CASAEQGVDQPQHF. The CDR3 nucleotides are TGTGCTAGTGCGGAACAGGGCGTTGATCAGCCCCAGCATTTT. This sequence joins TRBV12-5 and TRBJ1-5, with D tentatively TRBD1 (6 bases). Germline V gene lookup returns CDR1 LGHNT and CDR2 FRNRAP. V was clipped by 7 bases and J by 5 bases, with 15 bases between them. The CDR3 is 14 amino acids.

This clone was seen a handful of times. The chain links TRBV29-1 to TRBJ2-7; possibly TRBD1 for D (5 bases). This CDR3 region has 13 residues. The V end was cut by 4 bases, the J end by 6 bases, with 16 bases between. In germline, CDR1 is SQVTM, CDR2 ANQGSEA. This CDR3 reads CSVGGSTSGEQYF. CDR3 nucleotides: TGCAGCGTTGGGGGCTCAACCTCTGGCGAGCAGTACTTC.

V and J are TRBV7-9 and TRBJ2-7; weak D call: TRBD2 (6 bases). The CDR3 runs 14 residues. The germline CDR1 and CDR2 sequences are SEHNR and FQNEAQ (reference sequence). V lost 5 bases and J lost 2, with 13 bases in between. CDR3 sequence reads: CASSPVGLPYEQYF. The DNA for the CDR3 is TGTGCCAGCAGCCCAGTAGGACTACCCTACGAGCAGTACTTC. Drawing the rest from reference TRBV7-9 and TRBJ2-7, the complete variable domain is DTGVSQNPRHKITKRGQNVTFRCDPISEHNRLYWYRQTLGQGPEFLTYFQNEAQLEKSRLLSDRFSAERPKGSFSTLEIQRTEQGDSAMYLCASSPVGLPYEQYFGPGTRLTVT.

The rearrangement joins TRBV27 to TRBJ1-2; D not resolved. The V end lost 4 bases, the J end lost 3 bases, and 15 bases lay between the germline ends. Germline assignment: CDR1 MNHEY and CDR2 SMNVEV (reference sequence). The CDR3 has 15 residues. CDR3 residues: CASSSLSDKDYGYTF. The CDR3, as DNA: TGTGCCAGCAGTTCCCTTTCCGACAAAGACTATGGCTACACCTTC.

The chain couples TRBV5-1 to TRBJ2-3; D not certain. This CDR3 region has 17 residues. Germline V gene lookup returns CDR1 SGHRS and CDR2 YFSETQ. V lost 4 bases, J lost 0 bases, and 18 bases lay in between. The CDR3 reads CASSRPPGRPSTDTQYF. CDR3 nucleotides: TGCGCCAGCAGCCGACCCCCGGGTAGACCTAGCACAGATACGCAGTATTTT.

The gene calls are TRBV7-2 and TRBJ2-5; D call uncertain. V was cut by 5 bases and J by 3 bases, with 10 bases left in between. The CDR3 is 13 residues long. Germline V gene lookup returns CDR1 SGHTA and CDR2 FQGNSA. For the CDR3, the DNA is TGTGCCAGCAGCGTAGTCGCTAAAGAGACCCAGTACTTC. The encoded protein is CASSVVAKETQYF.

The V and J genes are TRBV5-1 and TRBJ2-1; 9 nucleotides match TRBD1. Per germline, CDR1 SGHRS and CDR2 YFSETQ. The V segment lost 4 bases and the J segment 0 bases; nucleotides outside the gene matches: 14. There are 19 residues in the CDR3. The CDR3 DNA sequence: TGCGCCAGCAGCCCCCTGAGGACAGGGGACTTCAGCTCCTACAATGAGCAGTTCTTC. Translation gives CASSPLRTGDFSSYNEQFF.